These 6 T cell receptor beta chains were sequenced from one sample in a study of T-cell reconstitution after alpha-beta-depleted transplantation in children. General observations from the study: Counts and diversity of T cells one year after transplant came mostly from newly produced T cells.

These TCRs' antigens remain unknown. Unique molecular identifiers were built into the TCRbeta library. TCRdb called the PCR reads again in MiXCR, with one record for every CDR3 protein. The repertoire includes some 300,000 distinct CDR3 sequences, less than 9.5% of them detected once, and approximately 9.1% sits in the top ten. The specimen comprised peripheral blood, sampled 360 days after TCRalphabeta/CD19-depleted stem cell transplant. The receptors come from a female patient aged 2 to 10 who had a stem cell transplant for Fanconi anemia, so the T cells may come from the graft donor.

This clonotype was picked up many times. The chain carries TRBV27 and TRBJ2-1, with D possibly TRBD2 on 5 matching bases. Trimming removed 10 bases from V and 7 bases from J, with 11 bases in between. Germline CDR1 and CDR2: MNHEY and SMNVEV (reference sequence). The CDR3 totals 11 residues. This CDR3 reads CATYTGNEQFF. The DNA for the CDR3 is TGTGCCACCTACACGGGGAATGAGCAGTTCTTC.

The genes are TRBV4-3 and TRBJ2-4; no firm D call. The V end was cut by 0 bases, the J end by 10 bases, with 10 bases between. CDR3 length: 13 residues. Looked up from germline, CDR1 is LGHNA and CDR2 is YSLEER. The CDR3 sequence is CASSQDLRAIQYF. For the CDR3, the DNA is TGCGCCAGCAGCCAAGATCTCCGGGCGATTCAGTACTTC.

This clonotype was recorded many times. The chain combines TRBV5-1 with TRBJ2-2, with 8 bases that match TRBD2. CDR1 and CDR2 from the germline V gene are SGHRS and YFSETQ. The CDR3 length is 14 residues. After removal of 2 bases from V and 6 bases from J, the junction contained 3 bases not matched to a gene. The CDR3 loop reads CASSFGGASGELFF. The CDR3 region has the DNA TGCGCCAGCAGCTTCGGGGGGGCGTCCGGGGAGCTGTTTTTT.

This clonotype showed up many times. The chain uses TRBV27 and TRBJ2-7; D is possibly TRBD1 (5 bases). Between the trimmed V and J ends, which lost 7 bases and 0 bases, there was a span of 7 bases. This CDR3 spans 12 amino acids. Germline-derived CDR1 and CDR2 are MNHEY and SMNVEV (reference sequence). This CDR3 reads CASKDSSYEQYF. CDR3 sequence (DNA): TGTGCCAGCAAAGACAGCTCCTACGAGCAGTACTTC.

This clonotype has at least ten counts. V gene TRBV7-6 combines with J gene TRBJ2-1, with 7 bases matching TRBD2. Trimming took 5 bases from V and 0 from J; bases not matched to a gene: 4. The CDR3 loop spans 15 amino acids. Germline values: CDR1 SGHVS, CDR2 FNYEAQ. CDR3 residues: CASSLLADSYNEQFF. The DNA for the CDR3 is TGTGCCAGCAGCCTTCTAGCGGACTCCTACAATGAGCAGTTCTTC. The complete variable domain, with remaining parts taken from reference TRBV7-6 and TRBJ2-1, reads GAGVSQSPRYKVTKRGQDVALRCDPISGHVSLYWYRQALGQGPEFLTYFNYEAQQDKSGLPNDRFSAERPEGSISTLTIQRTEQRDSAMYRCASSLLADSYNEQFFGPGTRLTVL.

This clonotype was picked up many times. The chain employs TRBV5-6 and TRBJ2-1, with a possible D match to TRBD1 (5 bases). The germline gives CDR1 SGHDT, CDR2 YYEEEE. The ends were cut back, 3 bases at V and 4 bases at J, with 11 bases in the middle. The CDR3 is made up of 14 amino acids. This CDR3 is CASSYTDSYNEQFF. The CDR3 DNA follows: TGTGCCAGCAGCTATACTGACAGTTACAATGAGCAGTTCTTC.